This T cell receptor (beta chain) comes out of a study of OX40 agonist ivuxolimab in advanced cancers. Produced via immunoSEQ multiplex PCR; TCRdb's table is partial and in-frame only. The sample comprises about 52,000 clones, around four fifths of which are singletons, and 3.5% to 4% rests with the top ten. This CDR3 region has 13 residues. From germline, CDR1 is SGHAT and CDR2 FQDESV (reference sequence). V was clipped by 2 bases and J by 4 bases, with 7 bases between them. Sequencing was performed on CD4+ or CD8+ T cells sorted from blood, taken in a trial of the OX40 agonist ivuxolimab. The rearrangement uses TRBV11-1 and TRBJ2-3; no reliable D call. This clonotype originated in an adult with an advanced solid tumor such as melanoma, head and neck, liver or kidney cancer. CDR3 bases: TGTGCCAGCAGCTTACCCGGGCCAGATACGCAGTATTTT. Its translation: CASSLPGPDTQYF.